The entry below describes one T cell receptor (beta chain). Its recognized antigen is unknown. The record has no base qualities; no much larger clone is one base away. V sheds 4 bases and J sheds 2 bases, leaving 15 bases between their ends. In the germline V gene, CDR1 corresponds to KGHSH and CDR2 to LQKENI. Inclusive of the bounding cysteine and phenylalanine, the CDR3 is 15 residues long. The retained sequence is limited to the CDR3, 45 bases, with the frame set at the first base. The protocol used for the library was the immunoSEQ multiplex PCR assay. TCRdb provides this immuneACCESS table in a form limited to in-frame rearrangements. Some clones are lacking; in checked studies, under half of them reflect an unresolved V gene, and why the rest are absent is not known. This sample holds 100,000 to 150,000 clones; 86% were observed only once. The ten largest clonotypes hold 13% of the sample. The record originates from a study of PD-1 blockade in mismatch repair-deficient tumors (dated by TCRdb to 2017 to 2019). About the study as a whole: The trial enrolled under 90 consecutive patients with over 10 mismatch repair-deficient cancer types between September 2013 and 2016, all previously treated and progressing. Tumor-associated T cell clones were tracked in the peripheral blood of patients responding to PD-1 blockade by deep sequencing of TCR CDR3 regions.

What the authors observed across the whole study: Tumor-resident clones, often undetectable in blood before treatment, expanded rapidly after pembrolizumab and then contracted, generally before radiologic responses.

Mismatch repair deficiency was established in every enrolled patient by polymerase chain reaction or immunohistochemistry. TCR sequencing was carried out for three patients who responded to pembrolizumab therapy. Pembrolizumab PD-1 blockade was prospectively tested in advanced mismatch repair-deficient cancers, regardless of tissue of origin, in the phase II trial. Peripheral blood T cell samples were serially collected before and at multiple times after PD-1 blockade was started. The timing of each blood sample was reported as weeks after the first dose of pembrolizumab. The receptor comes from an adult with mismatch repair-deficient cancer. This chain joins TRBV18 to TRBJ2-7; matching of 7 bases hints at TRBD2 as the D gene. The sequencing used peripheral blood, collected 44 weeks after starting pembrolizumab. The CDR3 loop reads CASSLRGAITYEQYF. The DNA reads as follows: TGTGCCAGCTCACTTCGGGGGGCTATTACCTACGAGCAGTACTTC.